One and the same sample provided the 15 T cell receptor beta chains below, sequenced in a study of Ad26.COV2.S vaccination and SARS-CoV-2 variants. Noted treatment: some 19 received Ad26.COV2.S at low or high dose, single or two shots; about 5 received placebo; per-sample allocation not given. Sampling took place 63 days after the first vaccine or placebo injection. Produced via immunoSEQ multiplex PCR; TCRdb's table is partial and in-frame only. The sample shows some 240,000 clones, roughly nine tenths of them seen only once. The material sequenced was peripheral blood, taken in a trial of Ad26.COV2.S vaccine versus placebo. These receptors were taken from a person aged 18-65 years who received the Ad26.COV2.S COVID-19 vaccine or a placebo.

The CDR3 loop is CASSPWPGELFF. The CDR3 DNA reads as TGTGCCAGCAGCCCCTGGCCCGGGGAGCTGTTTTTT. V and J are TRBV6-5 and TRBJ2-2, with D hard to call. The V end lost 6 bases, the J end lost 6 bases, and 8 bases lay between the germline ends. Germline lookup yields CDR1 MNHEY and CDR2 SVGAGI. The CDR3 is made up of 12 amino acids.

The V gene is TRBV6-5, the J gene TRBJ1-2, with D unclear. V was trimmed by 0 bases and J by 3 bases, leaving 8 bases between them. This CDR3 comprises 14 residues. The germline V gene has CDR1 MNHEY and CDR2 SVGAGI. The CDR3 DNA is TGTGCCAGCAGTTACTCAACCGGGCACTATGGCTACACCTTC. This gives the protein CASSYSTGHYGYTF.

The CDR3 bases are TGTGCCAGCAGCTCAGCACAGAGGACTAGCGGGAGCTACTCCTACAATGAGCAGTTCTTC. This gives the protein CASSSAQRTSGSYSYNEQFF. V gene TRBV7-2 combines with J gene TRBJ2-1, with 13 bases fitting TRBD2. The germline gives CDR1 SGHTA, CDR2 FQGNSA. Trimming took 4 bases from V and 0 from J; bases not matched to a gene: 12. CDR3 length: 20 residues. Full variable domain (remainder filled in from reference TRBV7-2 and TRBJ2-1): GAGVSQSPSNKVTEKGKDVELRCDPISGHTALYWYRQSLGQGLEFLIYFQGNSAPDKSGLPSDRFSAERTGGSVSTLTIQRTQQEDSAVYLCASSSAQRTSGSYSYNEQFFGPGTRLTVL.

The V and J genes are TRBV5-1 and TRBJ2-5; D is ambiguous. Trimming shortened V by 2 bases and J by 2 bases, and 7 bases separated the two germline ends. Germline loops: CDR1 SGHRS, CDR2 YFSETQ. This CDR3 has 13 amino acids. This CDR3 is CASSFAKQETQYF. In DNA, the CDR3 is TGCGCCAGCAGCTTTGCGAAACAAGAGACCCAGTACTTC.

The chain joins TRBV19 to TRBJ1-1; D is unclear. The CDR3 has 13 amino acids. Germline V gene lookup returns CDR1 LNHDA and CDR2 SQIVND (reference sequence). V lost 8 bases to trimming and J lost 0 bases, with 10 bases between them. The CDR3 loop reads CASSVSMNTEAFF. The CDR3 DNA follows: TGTGCCAGTTCAGTATCTATGAACACTGAAGCTTTCTTT.

This clone was observed a single time. The genes are TRBV6-2 or TRBV6-3 and TRBJ1-4, with TRBD1 as a possible D gene (5 bases). The germline V and J ends were trimmed by 5 bases and 7 bases, with 17 bases remaining between them. Germline CDR1 reads MNHEY; CDR2 reads SVGEGT. The CDR3 is made up of 15 amino acids. In DNA form, the CDR3 reads TGTGCCAGCAGTACTTCCGGACCGAGGGGTGAAAAACTGTTTTTT. Translated, it gives CASSTSGPRGEKLFF.

This chain joins TRBV4-2 and TRBJ2-5, with 10 nucleotides matching TRBD1. The CDR3 consists of 16 residues. The V and J ends lost 1 base and 5 bases, in that order; junction bases with no gene match: 7. Per germline, CDR1 LGHNA and CDR2 YNFKEQ. In DNA, the CDR3 is TGTGCCAGCAGCCAAGGACAGGGGGCCGGGAGGGAGACCCAGTACTTC. Encoded protein: CASSQGQGAGRETQYF.

The genes are TRBV6-6 and TRBJ2-2, with TRBD1 identical over 7 bases. This CDR3 has 15 residues. J gave up 1 base and V 4 bases, and 3 bases lay outside the gene matches. Germline CDR1 and CDR2: MNHNY and SVGAGI (reference sequence). This chain's CDR3 is CASSSNRGNTGELFF. CDR3 nucleotide sequence: TGTGCCAGCAGTTCCAACAGGGGGAACACCGGGGAGCTGTTTTTT.

This rearrangement joins TRBV4-3 to TRBJ2-7, with D perhaps TRBD1 (6 bases). Germline CDR1 is LGHNA and CDR2 is YSLEER. The germline V and J ends were trimmed by 4 bases and 2 bases, with 18 bases remaining between them. The CDR3 sequence is 16 residues long. The CDR3 region is CASSRKSGGAAYEQYF. CDR3 coding DNA: TGCGCCAGCAGCCGAAAGAGTGGGGGCGCGGCCTACGAGCAGTACTTC.

The chain combines TRBV6-5 with TRBJ1-2; D remains unclear. V shed 4 bases and J shed 1 base, with 10 bases lying between them. Germline loops: CDR1 MNHEY, CDR2 SVGAGI. The CDR3 has 14 amino acids. The CDR3: CASSLVRNNYGYTF. CDR3 nucleotides: TGTGCCAGCAGTTTAGTACGCAATAACTATGGCTACACCTTC.

The chain combines TRBV19 with TRBJ2-5, with no clear D. V was shortened by 1 base and J by 7 bases, with 4 bases between the two germline ends. This CDR3 has 11 residues. Germline loops: CDR1 LNHDA, CDR2 SQIVND (reference sequence). CDR3 bases: TGTGCCAGTAGTATAGGGGGGACCCAGTACTTC. Its protein is CASSIGGTQYF.

V usage is TRBV7-9 and J usage is TRBJ2-5; no firm D call. This CDR3 spans 13 amino acids. Looked up from germline, CDR1 is SEHNR and CDR2 is FQNEAQ (reference sequence). V lost 5 bases, J lost 4 bases, and 11 bases lay in between. This CDR3 reads CASSQLIGETQYF. The CDR3 DNA follows: TGTGCCAGCAGCCAACTAATAGGAGAGACCCAGTACTTC.

This chain uses TRBV6-2 or TRBV6-3 with TRBJ2-3; D ambiguous. The CDR3 length is 15 residues. Germline values: CDR1 MNHEY, CDR2 SVGEGT. Trimming left V 0 bases short and J 3 bases short, with 10 bases between. The CDR3 bases are TGTGCCAGCAGTTACTCGGTCTCCTGGACAGATACGCAGTATTTT. This sequence encodes CASSYSVSWTDTQYF.

This chain joins TRBV6-2 or TRBV6-3 and TRBJ1-5, with D perhaps TRBD1 (5 bases). This CDR3 has 16 residues. Trimming removed 1 base from V and 11 bases from J, with 21 bases in between. Germline V CDR1 and CDR2: MNHEY, SVGEGT. The CDR3 sequence: CASSYWGRVGVEAQHF. The CDR3 DNA follows: TGTGCCAGCAGTTACTGGGGCAGGGTTGGGGTTGAGGCCCAGCATTTT.

This rearrangement joins TRBV5-6 to TRBJ1-4; D ambiguous. The CDR3 consists of 14 residues. The V and J ends lost 2 bases and 1 base respectively, with 6 bases between them. CDR1 is SGHDT, CDR2 YYEEEE, per germline. CDR3 loop: CASSLKKTNEKLFF. In DNA form, the CDR3 reads TGTGCCAGCAGCTTAAAAAAAACTAATGAAAAACTGTTTTTT. The variable domain in full, completed from reference TRBV5-6 and TRBJ1-4, reads DAGVTQSPTHLIKTRGQQVTLRCSPKSGHDTVSWYQQALGQGPQFIFQYYEEEERQRGNFPDRFSGHQFPNYSSELNVNALLLGDSALYLCASSLKKTNEKLFFGSGTQLSVL.